The text below deals with one T cell receptor (beta chain). Its target is not known. This entry is derived from a study of cytomegalovirus exposure and HLA in healthy donors. Overall study results and limits: Sequence variants that were highly shared formed a cluster that was likely a sequencing artifact.

The PCR made use of 60 Vbeta and 13 Jbeta primers. Here immunoSEQ multiplex PCR was the method, and the copy in TCRdb shows in-frame clones only, minus some. The table records around 190,000 clones, roughly 79% of them present only once. The V gene's germline CDR1 is SGHTA and CDR2 FQGNSA. Trimming cost V 0 bases and J 7 bases, with 10 bases left between them. This CDR3 has 13 residues. This sequence joins TRBV7-2 and TRBJ2-7, with TRBD2 as a possible D gene (5 bases). The specimen was PBMCs. This TCR was recovered from a woman aged 18-35 years in good health and CMV-seronegative. The DNA for the CDR3 is TGTGCCAGCAGCTTAGCGTTGGGAGAAGAGCAGTACTTC. Translated, it gives CASSLALGEEQYF.